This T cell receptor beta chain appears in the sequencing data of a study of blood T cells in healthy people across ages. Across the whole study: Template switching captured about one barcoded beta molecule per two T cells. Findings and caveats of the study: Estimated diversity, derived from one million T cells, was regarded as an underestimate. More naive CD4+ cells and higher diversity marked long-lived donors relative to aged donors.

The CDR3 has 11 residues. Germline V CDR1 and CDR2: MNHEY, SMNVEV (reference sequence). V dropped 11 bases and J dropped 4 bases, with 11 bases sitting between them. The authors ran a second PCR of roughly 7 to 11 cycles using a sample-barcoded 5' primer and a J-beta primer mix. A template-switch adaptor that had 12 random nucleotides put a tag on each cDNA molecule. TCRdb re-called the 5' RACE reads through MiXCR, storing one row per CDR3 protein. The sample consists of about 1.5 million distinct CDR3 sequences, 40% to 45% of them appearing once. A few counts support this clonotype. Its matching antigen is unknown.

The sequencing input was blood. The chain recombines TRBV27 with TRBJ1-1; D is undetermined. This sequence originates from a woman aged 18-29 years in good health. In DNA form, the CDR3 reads TGTGCCTCATGGGCGCGCACTGAAGCTTTCTTT. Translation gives CASWARTEAFF.